This T cell receptor beta chain comes out of a study of T cells expressing NK-cell markers (dated by TCRdb to about 2020). The study in broad terms: In sorted CD3+CD56+NKG2C+, CD3+CD56+NKG2C- and CD3+CD56-NKG2C+ T-cell subsets from about 8 donors, TCR beta-chain repertoires were profiled. Among the eight sequenced donors, only one was HCMV-seronegative, while the other seven were HCMV-seropositive. Randomly selected healthy volunteers, three men and five women, were used as the eight sequenced donors. Libraries were sequenced as 2 x 150 bp reads on Illumina HiSeq 2000/2500, MiSeq or NextSeq.

Sequenced using an Illumina HiSeq 2000. The TCR beta cDNA libraries were made using 5'RACE template switching, a step that added both a universal primer site and unique molecular identifiers. Synthesis of cDNA was primed from the TCR beta constant segment and was followed by two consecutive PCR amplification steps. The published analysis was carried out like this. MIGEC was used to demultiplex reads and group reads by UMI, and MiTCR was used to assemble and quantify clonotypes. To exclude erroneous sequences, any TCR cDNA sequence not supported by at least two reads was discarded. The tcR package was used for downstream repertoire analysis, and clonotypes were matched between fractions using CDR3 nucleotide sequence together with V segment. VDJmatch was used to annotate antigen specificity against VDJdb, with one amino acid substitution allowed in CDR3. With the reads reprocessed by TCRdb, a single entry stands for each CDR3 protein sequence and no DNA is reported. V and J calls and clone size were set by TCRdb, not the authors. For this sample, the table gives about 150,000 distinct CDR3 sequences. The ten biggest clones cover approximately 35% of the sample.

A commercial ELISA kit detecting HCMV-specific IgG in serum was used to determine HCMV serostatus. Ficoll density gradient centrifugation was used to isolate peripheral blood mononuclear cells from blood. As to this clonotype: Its antigen specificity is not known.

Findings and caveats that apply to the study as a whole: Whether the expanded NKG2C-expressing T cell clones were specific for HCMV antigens was left unclear. Those dominant clonotypes were again the most abundant among CD3+CD56-NKG2C+ cells in four donors, at about 28.3-60.1%. For six donors, the dominant CD3+CD56+NKG2C+ clonotypes were among the top 10 CD8+ clonotypes and accounted for 1.0-7.0% of CD8+ T cells.

This sequence originates from a woman between 50 and 59 years old in good health. Donor details come from another sample of the same person, matched by shared clones. The sequencing sample was made of blood T cells: a sorted CD56 or NKG2C T cell subset, CD4+ or CD8+ T cells, or bulk PBMC T cells (not recorded which).

The CDR3 protein is CSARGLAGTDTQYF. Recombination connected TRBV20-1 to TRBJ2-3; TCRdb gives TRBD2 as the D gene, but with no DNA this cannot be confirmed. The CDR3 spans 14 residues, from the cysteine through the phenylalanine. No DNA appears here. The CDR1 and CDR2 encoded by the germline V gene (reference sequence) are DFQATT and SNEGSKA.